The 8 T cell receptor beta chains in this list originate from one sample, sequenced in a study of CD8+ T cells in alopecia areata. After isolation, RNA underwent reverse transcription to generate cDNA as the sequencing template. Sequencing used immunoSEQ multiplex PCR; TCRdb keeps in-frame clones, though not all of them. The table includes approximately 150,000 clones, 55% to 65% detected once. The specimen was CD4+ T cells sorted from blood. The receptors here all came from a human donor in good health.

This clone appeared once. The V gene is TRBV2, the J gene TRBJ1-2, with D perhaps TRBD1 (5 bases). V was shortened by 2 bases and J by 8 bases, with 12 bases between the two germline ends. There are 13 residues in the CDR3. In germline, CDR1 is SNHLY, CDR2 FYNNEI. CDR3 sequence: CASSEIQGSGYTF. The CDR3 DNA reads as TGTGCCAGCAGTGAAATCCAGGGCTCAGGCTACACCTTC.

CDR3 nucleotides: TGTGCCAGCAGCGTATACAGGGATTCTGGGGCCAACGTCCTGACTTTC. Its protein product is CASSVYRDSGANVLTF. The V gene is TRBV9, the J gene TRBJ2-6, with D perhaps matching TRBD1 (6 bases). Germline V gene lookup returns CDR1 SGDLS and CDR2 YYNGEE. The CDR3 has 16 residues. The ends were cut back, 1 base at V and 1 base at J, with 9 bases in the middle.

The genes are TRBV5-1 and TRBJ2-1, with TRBD2 matching 7 bases. CDR1 and CDR2 (germline): SGHRS, YFSETQ. The V segment lost 3 bases and the J segment 14 bases; nucleotides outside the gene matches: 17. This CDR3 contains 15 residues. The CDR3 bases are TGCGCCAGCAGCTCTCTTAGAGGGGCGGGAGAATGGAAGTTCTTC. This translates into CASSSLRGAGEWKFF.

CDR3 region: CASSLGGTVNEQFF. The CDR3 DNA sequence: TGTGCCAGCAGCTTAGGTGGGACTGTTAATGAGCAGTTCTTC. The chain employs TRBV7-9 and TRBJ2-1, with D tentatively TRBD2 (6 bases). CDR3 length: 14 residues. V was trimmed by 1 base and J by 7 bases, leaving 11 bases between them. Germline-derived CDR1 and CDR2 are SEHNR and FQNEAQ (reference sequence).

This clone appeared a single time. This rearrangement joins TRBV2 to TRBJ2-7; 10 nucleotides align to TRBD1. From germline, CDR1 is SNHLY and CDR2 FYNNEI. The CDR3 is 14 residues long. The V and J ends lost 6 bases and 4 bases, in that order; junction bases with no gene match: 6. CDR3 nucleotides: TGTGCCAGCAGCCCCGGGACAGGGGTGTACGAGCAGTACTTC. Translating gives CASSPGTGVYEQYF.

On this clone: Since a much larger clone is just one base distant, this may be a read error. The chain uses TRBV25-1 and TRBJ2-2; D is uncertain. The germline gives CDR1 MGHDK, CDR2 SYGVNS. The CDR3 runs 11 residues. The germline V and J ends were trimmed by 5 bases and 7 bases, with 5 bases remaining between them. CDR3 DNA: TGTGCCAGCAGTCGAGGCGGGGAGCTGTTTTTT. This codes for CASSRGGELFF.

This chain connects TRBV2 to TRBJ1-1, with D possibly matching TRBD1 (6 bases). V was clipped by 6 bases and J by 4 bases, with 12 bases between them. Germline lookup yields CDR1 SNHLY and CDR2 FYNNEI. The CDR3 loop spans 13 amino acids. The CDR3 region has the DNA TGTGCCAGCAGCGTAGACAGGACCACTGAAGCTTTCTTT. This sequence encodes CASSVDRTTEAFF.

The chain combines TRBV30 with TRBJ1-2, with D perhaps matching TRBD1 (5 bases). Germline CDR1 reads GTSNPN; CDR2 reads SVGIG (reference sequence). V gave up 5 bases and J gave up 3 bases, with 13 bases separating them. This CDR3 comprises 13 residues. CDR3 sequence (DNA): TGTGCCTGGGAAGGGGCCGGCTACTATGGCTACACCTTC. It yields the protein CAWEGAGYYGYTF.